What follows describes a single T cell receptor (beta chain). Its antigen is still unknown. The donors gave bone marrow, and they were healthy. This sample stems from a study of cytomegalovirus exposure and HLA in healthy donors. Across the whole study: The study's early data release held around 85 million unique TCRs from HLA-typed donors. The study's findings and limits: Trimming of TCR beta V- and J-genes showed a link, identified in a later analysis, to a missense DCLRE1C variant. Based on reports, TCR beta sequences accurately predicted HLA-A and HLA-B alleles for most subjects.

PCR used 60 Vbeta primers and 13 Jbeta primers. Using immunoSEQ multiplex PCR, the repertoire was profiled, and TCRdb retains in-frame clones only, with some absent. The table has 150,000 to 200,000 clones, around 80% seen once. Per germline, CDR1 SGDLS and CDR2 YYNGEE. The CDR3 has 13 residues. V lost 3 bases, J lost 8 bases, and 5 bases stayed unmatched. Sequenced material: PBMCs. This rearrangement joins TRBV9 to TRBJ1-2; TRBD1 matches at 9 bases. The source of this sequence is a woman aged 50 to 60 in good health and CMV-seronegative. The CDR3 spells CASSGRGTGGYTF. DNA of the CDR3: TGTGCCAGCAGCGGTAGAGGGACAGGGGGCTACACCTTC.